This entry is about one TCR beta chain. The antigen remains undetermined. Since the CDR3 does not end with the conserved phenylalanine or tryptophan, this likely comes from a read error. Each CDR3 protein gets one entry after TCRdb re-called the multiplex PCR reads with MiXCR. The data hold nearly 110,000 distinct CDR3 sequences, with less than 40% observed a single time. The data derive from a study of breast tumors, draining lymph nodes, adjacent tissues. Regarding the study as a whole: Findings are consistent with lymph node origin and intratumoral expansion of most tumor T cells. Tumor T cell lymph node origin was a supported hypothesis, not proven. Compared with basal-like, luminal-like tumors shared significantly more repertoire with nontumor tissue.

Axillary draining lymph nodes of breast cancer patients supplied the node samples. Specimen: axillary lymph node tissue. The sequence derives from a female donor with breast cancer. Some clones in this sample may be carry-over from other donors' samples.

This CDR3 reads CNAHVFSSYNEQFI. The CDR3 coding sequence is TGCAATGCTCATGTATTCAGCTCCTACAATGAGCAGTTCATC. The J gene is TRBJ2-1, the V gene TRBV20-1; no reliable D call. The CDR3 sequence is 14 residues long. Germline assignment: CDR1 DFQATT and CDR2 SNEGSKA (reference sequence).